The 27 T cell receptor beta chains listed next were all sequenced from one sample in a study of blood T cell repertoires in COVID-19. TCRdb's copy holds only in-frame clones and misses some; the assay was immunoSEQ multiplex PCR. The sample has 55,000 to 75,000 clones, roughly 90% seen once. Material for sequencing was peripheral blood. These receptors originate from a human donor in a cohort sampled during active COVID-19.

The rearrangement joins TRBV4-1 to TRBJ2-7; D not resolved. Trimming removed 0 bases at V and 5 bases at J, with 5 bases between. CDR3 length: 12 residues. CDR1 MGHRA and CDR2 YSYEKL come from the germline V gene. The CDR3 DNA sequence: TGCGCCAGCAGCCAAGATCCGGACGAGCAGTACTTC. Protein product: CASSQDPDEQYF.

This rearrangement joins TRBV27 to TRBJ2-7, with D perhaps TRBD2 (5 bases). Germline CDR1 reads MNHEY; CDR2 reads SMNVEV (reference sequence). Between the trimmed V and J ends, which lost 6 bases and 7 bases, there was a span of 16 bases. There are 13 residues in the CDR3. The CDR3 spells CASRLTRNGEQYF. The CDR3 DNA follows: TGTGCCAGCAGGCTTACTAGAAATGGAGAGCAGTACTTC.

The chain employs TRBV18 and TRBJ2-1; D not resolved. Germline lookup yields CDR1 KGHSH and CDR2 LQKENI. Trimming removed 0 bases at V and 7 bases at J, with 13 bases between. The CDR3 is 15 amino acids. CDR3 loop: CASSPPGQNGNEQFF. CDR3 coding DNA: TGTGCCAGCTCACCACCGGGTCAGAACGGGAATGAGCAGTTCTTC.

The chain couples TRBV11-2 to TRBJ2-5, with 9 bases that match TRBD1. CDR1 is SGHAT and CDR2 is FQNNGV in the germline V gene. There are 17 residues in the CDR3. V shed 2 bases and J 2 bases; nucleotides not matched to a gene: 9. Here the CDR3 DNA reads TGTGCCAGCAGCTTATCCCCCGGGACAGGGTTTCAAGAGACCCAGTACTTC. It is translated as CASSLSPGTGFQETQYF.

This clone appeared once. This chain links TRBV4-3 with TRBJ2-2; D is possibly TRBD2 (6 bases). This CDR3 contains 16 residues. V dropped 2 bases and J dropped 6 bases, with 16 bases sitting between them. Per the germline V gene, CDR1 is LGHNA and CDR2 is YSLEER. The CDR3 DNA is TGCGCCAGCAGCCAAATGACTACTCCGGGAGCCGGGGAGCTGTTTTTT. Translation gives CASSQMTTPGAGELFF.

The chain couples TRBV7-9 to TRBJ2-7, with TRBD1 as a possible D gene (5 bases). The CDR3 consists of 14 residues. V dropped 5 bases and J dropped 3 bases, with 14 bases sitting between them. Germline V gene sequence: CDR1 SEHNR, CDR2 FQNEAQ (reference sequence). CDR3 DNA sequence: TGTGCCAGCAGCGCGACAGAGAACGGCTACGAGCAGTACTTC. Translating gives CASSATENGYEQYF.

This sequence joins TRBV27 and TRBJ2-5; D unclear. Germline CDR1 is MNHEY and CDR2 is SMNVEV (reference sequence). The length of the CDR3 is 13 residues. With 1 base removed from V and 2 bases from J, the gap between germline ends came to 5 bases. The CDR3: CASSLYGQETQYF. The DNA for the CDR3 is TGTGCCAGCAGTTTATACGGGCAAGAGACCCAGTACTTC.

The chain employs TRBV7-9 and TRBJ1-2; D is perhaps TRBD1 (6 bases). The CDR3 has 16 residues. The V gene lost 5 bases and the J gene lost 2 bases, with 18 bases spanning the gap. CDR1 is SEHNR, CDR2 FQNEAQ, per germline (reference sequence). CDR3: CASSHPTGQKNYGYTF. The CDR3 DNA is TGTGCCAGCAGCCACCCAACGGGACAAAAAAACTATGGCTACACCTTC. The full variable domain, in which reference TRBV7-9 and TRBJ1-2 provide the parts outside the CDR3, is DTGVSQNPRHKITKRGQNVTFRCDPISEHNRLYWYRQTLGQGPEFLTYFQNEAQLEKSRLLSDRFSAERPKGSFSTLEIQRTEQGDSAMYLCASSHPTGQKNYGYTFGSGTRLTVV.

This clone is a singleton in its sample. V gene TRBV3-1 (or the pseudogene TRBV3-2) combines with J gene TRBJ2-7; 9 nucleotides agree with TRBD2. Germline CDR1 LGHDT, CDR2 YNNKEL (reference sequence). The CDR3 consists of 15 residues. Trimming cost V 8 bases and J 4 bases; bases outside gene matches: 12. This CDR3 is CASLDSGSRIYEQYF. The CDR3 DNA follows: TGTGCCAGCTTAGATAGCGGGAGCAGAATTTACGAGCAGTACTTC.

The chain recombines TRBV7-9 with TRBJ2-3; the D gene is possibly TRBD2 (5 bases). The CDR3 totals 15 residues. Germline lookup yields CDR1 SEHNR and CDR2 FQNEAQ (reference sequence). V was shortened by 1 base and J by 2 bases, with 10 bases between the two germline ends. CDR3 residues: CASSLGEQSTDTQYF. In DNA, the CDR3 is TGTGCCAGCAGCTTAGGGGAGCAGTCCACAGATACGCAGTATTTT.

The chain employs TRBV11-2 and TRBJ2-2; a weak D match, TRBD2 (5 bases). The germline V gene has CDR1 SGHAT and CDR2 FQNNGV. This CDR3 is built from 17 residues. V lost 5 bases to trimming and J lost 2 bases, with 18 bases between them. The CDR3 DNA is TGTGCCAGCAGCCAACGAGGGATAGGAACTAACACCGGGGAGCTGTTTTTT. It codes for CASSQRGIGTNTGELFF.

The chain has TRBV6-2 or TRBV6-3 and TRBJ2-2, with 7 bases aligning to TRBD1. The CDR3 runs to 14 residues. The germline V gene encodes CDR1 MNHEY and CDR2 SVGEGT. Trimming removed 0 bases from V and 5 bases from J; junction bases left unmatched: 0. The CDR3 DNA reads as TGTGCCAGCAGTTACTCACAGGGGACCGGGGAGCTGTTTTTT. Translating it yields CASSYSQGTGELFF.

The genes are TRBV15 and TRBJ2-2; D gene unclear. The germline V and J ends were trimmed by 0 bases and 5 bases, with 7 bases remaining between them. CDR3 length: 14 residues. The germline V gene has CDR1 LNHNV and CDR2 YYDKDF (reference sequence). The CDR3 DNA reads TGTGCCACCAGCAGAGATCGAGGTACCGGGGAGCTGTTTTTT. Protein: CATSRDRGTGELFF.

This chain joins TRBV28 and TRBJ1-6, with TRBD1 matching 7 bases. This CDR3 has 15 amino acids. Trimming took 4 bases from V and 10 from J; bases not matched to a gene: 10. Germline V gene lookup returns CDR1 MDHEN and CDR2 SYDVKM. CDR3 protein: CASSSVLGGASPLHF. CDR3 nucleotides: TGTGCCAGCAGTTCCGTTTTAGGGGGCGCCTCACCCCTCCACTTT.

This chain uses TRBV4-2 with TRBJ2-7, with 7 positions matching TRBD2. Trimming at V came to 1 base and at J to 3 bases, leaving 6 bases not matched to a gene. In germline, CDR1 is LGHNA, CDR2 YNFKEQ. The CDR3 is 15 residues long. Here the CDR3 DNA reads TGTGCCAGCAGCCAAGGGGAGGGAGTCGTCTACGAGCAGTACTTC. Translation gives CASSQGEGVVYEQYF.

This clone turned up a few times. This rearrangement joins TRBV5-1 to TRBJ2-7; tentatively, D is TRBD2 (5 bases). Germline CDR1 and CDR2: SGHRS and YFSETQ. V lost 0 bases to trimming and J lost 2 bases, with 12 bases between them. The CDR3 runs 15 residues. This CDR3 is CASSLDAGFPYEQYF. Written as DNA, the CDR3 is TGCGCCAGCAGCTTGGATGCGGGTTTCCCCTACGAGCAGTACTTC.

J is TRBJ2-5 and V is TRBV18; D is perhaps TRBD1 (8 bases). The CDR3 extends over 15 amino acids. Germline loops: CDR1 KGHSH, CDR2 LQKENI. V lost 3 bases and J lost 3, with 14 bases in between. CDR3 bases: TGTGCCAGCTCACCCATAACAGGGGGGGAAGAGACCCAGTACTTC. Translating it yields CASSPITGGEETQYF. The full variable domain, with the rest looked up from reference TRBV18 and TRBJ2-5, is NAGVMQNPRHLVRRRGQEARLRCSPMKGHSHVYWYRQLPEEGLKFMVYLQKENIIDESGMPKERFSAEFPKEGPSILRIQQVVRGDSAAYFCASSPITGGEETQYFGPGTRLLVL.

The chain combines TRBV4-1 with TRBJ1-1; the D is unclear. Per the germline V gene, CDR1 is MGHRA and CDR2 is YSYEKL. CDR3 length: 16 amino acids. V was cut by 1 base and J by 0 bases, with 12 bases left in between. The CDR3 protein is CASSQGIGAMNTEAFF. The CDR3 DNA sequence: TGCGCCAGCAGCCAAGGAATTGGAGCGATGAACACTGAAGCTTTCTTT.

This sequence joins TRBV5-6 and TRBJ1-1; TRBD1 agrees at 7 bases. The junction had 6 bases not matched to a gene; V was cut back by 3 bases and J by 4 bases. CDR1 is SGHDT and CDR2 is YYEEEE in the germline V gene. This CDR3 has 14 amino acids. The CDR3 region has the DNA TGTGCCAGCAGCTCATACAGGGGCTTCACTGAAGCTTTCTTT. The encoded protein is CASSSYRGFTEAFF.

This clone was detected only once. The J gene is TRBJ2-2, the V gene TRBV24-1, with D tentatively TRBD1 (6 bases). Germline V gene lookup returns CDR1 KGHDR and CDR2 SFDVKD. The CDR3 contains 14 residues. The V end lost 1 base, the J end lost 8 bases, and 10 bases lay between the germline ends. The CDR3 region has the DNA TGTGCCACCAGTGATTTAGTTACAGGGGGGGAGCTGTTTTTT. It is translated as CATSDLVTGGELFF.

V gene TRBV5-4 combines with J gene TRBJ1-2; a possible D gene is TRBD1 (6 bases). CDR1 and CDR2 from the germline V gene are SGHNT and YYREEE (reference sequence). Trimming took 4 bases from V and 4 from J, leaving 14 bases between them. The length of the CDR3 is 14 residues. In DNA form, the CDR3 reads TGTGCCAGCAGCACGGGGACACCCGGCTATGGCTACACCTTC. Its translation: CASSTGTPGYGYTF.

This clone was seen more than once but under ten times. The chain combines TRBV5-4 with TRBJ2-3; 10 bases map to TRBD2. The ends lost 0 bases at V and 2 bases at J; junction bases unmatched: 3. Germline V gene sequence: CDR1 SGHNT, CDR2 YYREEE (reference sequence). The CDR3 covers 16 residues. Here the CDR3 DNA reads TGTGCCAGCAGCTTGGGACTAGCGGGTAACACAGATACGCAGTATTTT. This gives the protein CASSLGLAGNTDTQYF.

About this clone itself: It is unclear where the CDR3 begins or ends on the DNA, so no DNA is shown, and the CDR3 is as TCRdb lists it. The chain is built from TRBV3-1 (or the pseudogene TRBV3-2) and TRBJ2-7; the table calls TRBD2, which could not be checked here. Looked up from germline, CDR1 is LGHDT and CDR2 is YNNKEL (reference sequence). The CDR3 is 17 amino acids long, termini counted. The CDR3 is CASSQGSVRGSYDEQYF.

The V call is TRBV3-1 (or the pseudogene TRBV3-2), the J call TRBJ1-1, with D perhaps TRBD1 (5 bases). This CDR3 is 16 amino acids long. Germline values: CDR1 LGHDT, CDR2 YNNKEL (reference sequence). The germline V and J ends were trimmed by 0 bases and 5 bases, with 16 bases remaining between them. CDR3 amino acids: CASSQDWGVMGTEAFF. The CDR3 nucleotides are TGTGCCAGCAGCCAAGATTGGGGGGTCATGGGGACTGAAGCTTTCTTT.

This chain joins TRBV19 and TRBJ1-5; perhaps TRBD1 as D (6 bases). From germline, CDR1 is LNHDA and CDR2 SQIVND (reference sequence). V was clipped by 7 bases and J by 3 bases, with 16 bases between them. This CDR3 contains 15 residues. The CDR3 spells CASTLRGALNQPQHF. CDR3 in DNA: TGTGCCAGTACCCTACGGGGGGCCCTCAATCAGCCCCAGCATTTT.

This clone occurred a few times. The genes are TRBV5-1 and TRBJ1-6; 8 nucleotides agree with TRBD1. The CDR3 consists of 14 residues. V was pared by 4 bases and J by 10 bases, with 7 bases of the junction left unmatched. In germline, CDR1 is SGHRS, CDR2 YFSETQ. This CDR3 is CASSAQGAGSPLHF. The CDR3 DNA reads as TGCGCCAGCAGCGCCCAGGGGGCAGGGTCACCCCTCCACTTT. The variable domain in full, completed from reference TRBV5-1 and TRBJ1-6, reads KAGVTQTPRYLIKTRGQQVTLSCSPISGHRSVSWYQQTPGQGLQFLFEYFSETQRNKGNFPGRFSGRQFSNSRSEMNVSTLELGDSALYLCASSAQGAGSPLHFGNGTRLTVT.

V usage is TRBV4-1 and J usage is TRBJ2-1, with 8 nucleotides matching TRBD2. V was clipped by 4 bases and J by 5 bases; unmatched bases: 10. Germline CDR1 MGHRA, CDR2 YSYEKL. The CDR3 totals 16 residues. This CDR3 reads CASSRTTGTSNNEQFF. CDR3 coding DNA: TGCGCCAGCAGCCGAACGACCGGGACTAGTAACAATGAGCAGTTCTTC.